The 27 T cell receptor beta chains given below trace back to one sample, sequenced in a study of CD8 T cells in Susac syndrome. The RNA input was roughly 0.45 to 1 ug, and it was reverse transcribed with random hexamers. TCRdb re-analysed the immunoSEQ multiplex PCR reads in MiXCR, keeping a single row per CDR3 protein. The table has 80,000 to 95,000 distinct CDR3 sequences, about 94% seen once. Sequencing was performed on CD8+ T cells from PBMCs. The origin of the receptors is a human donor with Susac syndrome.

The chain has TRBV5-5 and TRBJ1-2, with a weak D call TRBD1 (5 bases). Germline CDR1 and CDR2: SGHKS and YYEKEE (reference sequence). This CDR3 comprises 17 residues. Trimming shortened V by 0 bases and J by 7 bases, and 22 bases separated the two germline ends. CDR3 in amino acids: CASSLGQTLTGTSGYTF. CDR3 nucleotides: TGTGCCAGCAGCTTGGGACAGACCCTAACCGGGACGAGTGGCTACACCTTC.

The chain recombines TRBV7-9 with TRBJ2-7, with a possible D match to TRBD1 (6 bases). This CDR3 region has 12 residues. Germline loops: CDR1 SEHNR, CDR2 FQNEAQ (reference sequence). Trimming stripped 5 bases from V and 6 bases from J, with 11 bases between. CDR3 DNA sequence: TGTGCCAGCAGCCTAAAAGGGGGCGAGCAGTACTTC. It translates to CASSLKGGEQYF.

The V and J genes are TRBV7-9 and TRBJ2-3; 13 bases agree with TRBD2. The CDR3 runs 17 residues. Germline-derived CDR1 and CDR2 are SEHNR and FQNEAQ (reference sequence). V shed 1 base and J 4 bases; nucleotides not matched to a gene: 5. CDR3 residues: CASSLDRTSGRSDTQYF. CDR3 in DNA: TGTGCCAGCAGCTTAGATCGGACTAGCGGGAGATCAGATACGCAGTATTTT.

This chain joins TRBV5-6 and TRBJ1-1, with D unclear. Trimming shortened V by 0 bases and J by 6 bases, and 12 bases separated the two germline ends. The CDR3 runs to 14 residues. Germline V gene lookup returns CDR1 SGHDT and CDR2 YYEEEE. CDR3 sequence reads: CASSLDPGPPEAFF. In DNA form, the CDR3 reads TGTGCCAGCAGCTTGGACCCTGGACCTCCTGAAGCTTTCTTT.

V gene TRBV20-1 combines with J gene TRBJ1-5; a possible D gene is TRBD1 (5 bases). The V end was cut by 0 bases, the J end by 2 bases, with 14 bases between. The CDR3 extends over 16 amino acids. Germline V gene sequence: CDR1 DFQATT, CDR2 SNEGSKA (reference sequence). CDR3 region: CSARDPGNGGNQPQHF. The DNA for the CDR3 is TGCAGTGCTAGAGACCCAGGGAATGGGGGCAATCAGCCCCAGCATTTT.

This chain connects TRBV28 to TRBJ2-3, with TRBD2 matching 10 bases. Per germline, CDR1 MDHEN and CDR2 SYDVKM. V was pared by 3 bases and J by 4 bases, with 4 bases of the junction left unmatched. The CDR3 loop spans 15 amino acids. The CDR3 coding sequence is TGTGCCAGCAGTTTTCTAGCGGGAGCCCCAGATACGCAGTATTTT. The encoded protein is CASSFLAGAPDTQYF.

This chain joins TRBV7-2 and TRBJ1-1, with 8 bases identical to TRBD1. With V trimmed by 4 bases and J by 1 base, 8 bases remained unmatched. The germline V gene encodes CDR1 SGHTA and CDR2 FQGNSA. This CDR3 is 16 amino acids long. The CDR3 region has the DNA TGTGCCAGCAGCTCAGCCTCAGGGGGCTGGAACACTGAAGCTTTCTTT. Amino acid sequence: CASSSASGGWNTEAFF.

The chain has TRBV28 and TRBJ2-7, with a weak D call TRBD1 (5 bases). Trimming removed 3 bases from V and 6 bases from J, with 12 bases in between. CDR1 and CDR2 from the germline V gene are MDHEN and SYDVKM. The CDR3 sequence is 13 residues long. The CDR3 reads CASSLVRAVEQYF. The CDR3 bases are TGTGCCAGCAGTTTGGTCAGGGCTGTCGAGCAGTACTTC.

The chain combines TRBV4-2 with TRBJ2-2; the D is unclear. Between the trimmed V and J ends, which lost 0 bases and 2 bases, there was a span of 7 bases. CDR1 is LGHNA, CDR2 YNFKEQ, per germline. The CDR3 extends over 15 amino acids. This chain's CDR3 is CASSQENGNTGELFF. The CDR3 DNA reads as TGTGCCAGCAGCCAAGAAAATGGTAACACCGGGGAGCTGTTTTTT.

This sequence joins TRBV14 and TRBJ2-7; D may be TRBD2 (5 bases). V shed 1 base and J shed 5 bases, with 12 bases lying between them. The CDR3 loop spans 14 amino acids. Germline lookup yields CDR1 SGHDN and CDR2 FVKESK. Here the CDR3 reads CASSQVSLGDEQYF. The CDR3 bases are TGTGCCAGCAGCCAAGTCTCCCTGGGAGACGAGCAGTACTTC.

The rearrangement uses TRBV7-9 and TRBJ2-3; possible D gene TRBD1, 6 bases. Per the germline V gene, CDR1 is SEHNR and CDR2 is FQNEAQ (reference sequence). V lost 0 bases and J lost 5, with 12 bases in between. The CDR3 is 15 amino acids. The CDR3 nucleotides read TGTGCCAGCAGCTTAGCGTTTAACAGGGTAGATACGCAGTATTTT. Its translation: CASSLAFNRVDTQYF.

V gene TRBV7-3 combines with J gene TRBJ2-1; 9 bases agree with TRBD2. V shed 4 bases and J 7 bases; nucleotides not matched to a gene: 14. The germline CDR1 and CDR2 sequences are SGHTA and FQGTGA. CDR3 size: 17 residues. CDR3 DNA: TGTGCCAGCAGCTCCGGGGGTGGAGCGGGAGGCGTAAATGAGCAGTTCTTC. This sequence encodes CASSSGGGAGGVNEQFF.

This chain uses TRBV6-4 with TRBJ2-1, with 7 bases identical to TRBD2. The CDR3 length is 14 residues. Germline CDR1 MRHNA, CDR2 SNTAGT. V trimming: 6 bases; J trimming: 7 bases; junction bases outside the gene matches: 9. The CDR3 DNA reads TGTGCCAGCAGCCCCGGACTAGAAAGGAATGAGCAGTTCTTC. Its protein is CASSPGLERNEQFF.

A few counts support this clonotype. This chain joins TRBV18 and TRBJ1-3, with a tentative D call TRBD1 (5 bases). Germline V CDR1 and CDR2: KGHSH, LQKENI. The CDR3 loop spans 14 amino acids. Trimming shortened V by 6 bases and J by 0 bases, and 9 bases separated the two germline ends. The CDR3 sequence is CASSPDSSGNTIYF. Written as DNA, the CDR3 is TGTGCCAGCTCGCCCGACAGCTCTGGAAACACCATATATTTT.

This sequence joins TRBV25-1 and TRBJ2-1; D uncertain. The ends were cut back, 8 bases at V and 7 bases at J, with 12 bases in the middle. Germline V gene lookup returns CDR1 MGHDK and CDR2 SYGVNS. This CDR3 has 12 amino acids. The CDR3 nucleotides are TGTGCCAGCCGCGAGGCGGCGAATGAGCAGTTCTTC. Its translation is CASREAANEQFF.

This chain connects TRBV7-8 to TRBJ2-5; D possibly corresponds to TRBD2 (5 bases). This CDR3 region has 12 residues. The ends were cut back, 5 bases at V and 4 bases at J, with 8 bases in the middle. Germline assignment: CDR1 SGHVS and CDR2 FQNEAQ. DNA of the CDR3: TGTGCCAGCAGCGGAGGAAGAGAGACCCAGTACTTC. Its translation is CASSGGRETQYF.

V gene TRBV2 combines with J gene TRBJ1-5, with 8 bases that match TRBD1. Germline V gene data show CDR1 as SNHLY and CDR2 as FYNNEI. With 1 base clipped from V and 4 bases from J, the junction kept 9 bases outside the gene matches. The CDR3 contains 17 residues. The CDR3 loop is CASSEGTVTGGNQPQHF. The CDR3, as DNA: TGTGCCAGCAGTGAAGGCACGGTCACAGGGGGGAATCAGCCCCAGCATTTT.

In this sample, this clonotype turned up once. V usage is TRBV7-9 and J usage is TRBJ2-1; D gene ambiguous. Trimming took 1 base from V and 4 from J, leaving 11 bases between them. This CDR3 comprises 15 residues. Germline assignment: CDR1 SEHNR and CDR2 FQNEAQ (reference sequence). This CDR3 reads CASSLDSGEYNEQFF. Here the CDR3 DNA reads TGTGCCAGCAGCTTAGACTCCGGCGAATACAATGAGCAGTTCTTC.

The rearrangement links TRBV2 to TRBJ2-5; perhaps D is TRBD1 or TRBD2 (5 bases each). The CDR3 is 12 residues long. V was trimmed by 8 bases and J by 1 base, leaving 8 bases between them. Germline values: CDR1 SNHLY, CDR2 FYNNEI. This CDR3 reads CASRDPQETQYF. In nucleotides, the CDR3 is TGTGCCAGCCGGGACCCCCAAGAGACCCAGTACTTC.

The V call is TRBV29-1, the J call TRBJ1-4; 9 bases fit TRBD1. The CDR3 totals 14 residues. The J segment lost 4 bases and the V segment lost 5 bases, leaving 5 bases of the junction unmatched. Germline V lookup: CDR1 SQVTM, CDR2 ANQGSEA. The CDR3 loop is CSVLRTGDNEKLFF. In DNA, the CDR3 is TGCAGCGTTCTCCGGACAGGGGATAATGAAAAACTGTTTTTT.

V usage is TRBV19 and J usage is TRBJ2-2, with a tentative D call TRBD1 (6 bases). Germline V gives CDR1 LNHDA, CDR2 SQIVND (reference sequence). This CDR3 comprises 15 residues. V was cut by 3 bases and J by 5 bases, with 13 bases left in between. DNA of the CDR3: TGTGCCAGTAGTATCATGGGGGCAGGTACCGGGGAGCTGTTTTTT. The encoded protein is CASSIMGAGTGELFF.

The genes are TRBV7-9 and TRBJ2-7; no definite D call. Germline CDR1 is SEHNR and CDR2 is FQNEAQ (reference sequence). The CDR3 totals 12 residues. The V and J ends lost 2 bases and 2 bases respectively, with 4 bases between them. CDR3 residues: CASSLPTYEQYF. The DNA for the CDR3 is TGTGCCAGCAGCTTACCTACCTACGAGCAGTACTTC.

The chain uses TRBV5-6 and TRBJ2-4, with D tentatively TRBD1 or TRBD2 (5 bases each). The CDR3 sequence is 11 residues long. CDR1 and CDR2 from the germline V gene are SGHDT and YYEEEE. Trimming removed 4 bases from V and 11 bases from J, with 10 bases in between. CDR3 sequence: CASSEGLVQYF. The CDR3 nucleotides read TGTGCCAGCAGCGAGGGGCTCGTTCAGTACTTC.

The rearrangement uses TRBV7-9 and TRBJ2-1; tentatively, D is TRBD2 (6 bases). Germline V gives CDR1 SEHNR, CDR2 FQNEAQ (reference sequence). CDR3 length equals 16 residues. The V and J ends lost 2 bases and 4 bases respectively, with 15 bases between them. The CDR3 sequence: CASSLNLGSPYNEQFF. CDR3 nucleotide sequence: TGTGCCAGCAGCTTAAATCTCGGGAGCCCATACAATGAGCAGTTCTTC.

In DNA form, the CDR3 reads TGTGCCAGCTCTTGGTGGGGGACTAGCGGATCCTCCTGGGAGCAGTACTTC. Encoded protein: CASSWWGTSGSSWEQYF. This chain links TRBV13 with TRBJ2-7, with TRBD2 matching over 11 bases. Germline values: CDR1 PRHDT, CDR2 FYEKMQ (reference sequence). The CDR3 covers 17 residues. V lost 8 bases and J lost 7; bases outside the gene matches: 19.

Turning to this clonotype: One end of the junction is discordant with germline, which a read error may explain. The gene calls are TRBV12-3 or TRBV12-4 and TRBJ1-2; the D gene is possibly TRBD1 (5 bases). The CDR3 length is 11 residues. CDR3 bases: TGTGCCAGCAGTAAAAGGGACCACCCCGACTTC. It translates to CASSKRDHPDF.

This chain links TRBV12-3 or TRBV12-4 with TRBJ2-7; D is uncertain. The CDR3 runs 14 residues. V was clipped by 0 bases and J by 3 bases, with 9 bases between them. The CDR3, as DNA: TGTGCCAGCAGTTTAGCGATAGGAGTCTACGAGCAGTACTTC. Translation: CASSLAIGVYEQYF.